The T cell receptor beta chain under discussion was sequenced for a study of cytomegalovirus exposure and HLA in healthy donors (dated by TCRdb to the late 2010s). About the investigation overall: An earlier analysis of roughly 500 of the donors reported approximately 300 Gb of sequence data and roughly 110 million unique TCR beta sequences from approximately 180 million T cells. An early release that covered around 590 HLA-typed donors contained approximately 300 gigabases of sequencing data and around 80 million unique TCR sequences. The genetic ancestry cluster associated with self-reported Caucasian donors included approximately 85% of the 350 to 500 genotyped donors. The aim of the study was to test whether cataloging public T cell receptors could identify signatures of past pathogen exposure. Using immunosequencing, the study profiled T cell repertoires from 666 subjects and related those repertoires to cytomegalovirus serostatus. In addition to the first cohort of 666 subjects, a separate validation cohort of 120 different subjects was used. High-throughput TCR immunosequencing, statistical association of individual TCRs with disease status, and machine learning were combined to predict cytomegalovirus infection status. A later analysis re-examined previously published TCR beta repertoires from 610 or so donors and added high-resolution HLA genotyping to investigate patterns of TCR occurrence. The later analysis used no new phenotypic data to find candidate immune exposures, relying instead on TCR beta sequences and their occurrence across donors. An earlier analysis of approximately 580 of the donors used high-throughput TCR beta sequencing to judge whether each TCR beta V gene segment behaved as functional or pseudogenic. Alongside the repertoire data, information on donor age, sex, ethnicity and CMV serostatus was compiled. In a later genetic analysis, genome-wide SNP genotypes for about 65% of the roughly 670 donors were used, and that subset was treated as a discovery cohort. Every repertoire in the discovery cohort had been generated on one and the same sequencing platform. HLA typing included class I and class II loci at four-digit resolution. Typing coverage differed by locus: A, B, C, DRB1 and DQB1 were typed in roughly 620-640 donors, DQA1 in 522, DPA1 in approximately 610, and DPB1 in around 440. A few DR-DQ haplotypes were handled as single units for association and clustering because linkage in the cohort was strong. Across 398 genotyped donors of the cohort, an average of roughly 230,000 unique TCR beta nucleotide sequences per donor were sequenced, and 15% to 20% of those sequences were non-productive.

The library was built by means of the immunoSEQ multiplex PCR assay. A mixture of 60 forward primers for TCR Vbeta segments and 13 reverse primers for TCR Jbeta segments was used in the multiplex PCR. Amplification of the CDR3 region of rearranged TCR beta genes was performed with a multiplex PCR assay on genomic DNA. The Illumina HiSeq System was used to sequence the amplified TCR beta libraries as 87-base-pair reads. The source study handled its data this way. A later analysis counted tens of millions of unique TCR beta chains across the 550 to 700 repertoires, and roughly 10 million of these chains were shared by at least two donors. Raw reads were error-corrected and collapsed into unique sequences with a nearest-neighbor algorithm that merged closely related sequences to remove PCR and sequencing errors. To assign V, D and J gene segments, CDR3 sequences were aligned to IMGT reference sequences. For a sequence to be retained, a match of at least six nucleotides to both a V gene segment and a J gene segment was required. Rearrangements were called productive when the CDR3 lacked stop codons and stayed in frame with V and J; all others were non-productive. Following IMGT convention, CDR3 was defined as the stretch from the second conserved V-encoded cysteine to the conserved J-encoded phenylalanine. The earlier analysis of about 530 of the donors excluded any sequence lacking an unambiguous match to a single V gene segment. An earlier analysis of a few hundred of the donors classified V segments as functional when productive rearrangements were above 56.7% and as segregating when the standard deviation between donors was above 5%. A statistical classification framework was built for diagnosing cytomegalovirus status from the catalog of TCR beta chain sequences. In a later analysis, V and J genes were assigned by comparing TCR nucleotide sequences against IMGT/GENE-DB human TR gene sequences. In a later analysis, CDR3 sequences and most-parsimonious VDJ recombination scenarios were assigned using the TCRdist pipeline. In a later analysis, each TCR beta chain was defined by its CDR3 amino acid sequence together with its V-gene family, and reads without a unique V-gene family were excluded. In a later analysis, approximately 640 highly shared, low-generation-probability nucleotide sequences were removed to address suspected cross-contamination and a sequencing artifact. In a later analysis, a clonal expansion index for each public chain was calculated from normalized within-repertoire ranks of inferred template counts. Generation probabilities in a later analysis came from a VDJ recombination model fitted to out-of-frame rearrangements, and those results were checked against IGoR. In a later analysis, TCR-TCR, TCR-HLA and TCR-CMV co-occurrence was scored with hypergeometric tests, and a repertoire-size bias correction was applied to TCR pairs. To estimate false discovery rates, a later analysis permuted the HLA or CMV assignments 20 times. A later analysis grouped co-occurring TCRs with DBSCAN, adding TCRdist sequence similarity when clustering within HLA-allele-positive subsets. Repertoires with fewer than 30,000 or more than 120,000 public chains, plus five repertoires with anomalous nucleotide sharing, were excluded from co-occurrence clustering. TCRdb provides this immuneACCESS table in a form limited to in-frame rearrangements. Some clones are lacking; in checked studies, under half of them reflect an unresolved V gene, and why the rest are absent is not known. The V and J calls and the clone size are those of that table, but D and trimming were determined from the DNA. This sample holds approximately 130,000 clones; 70% to 80% were observed only once. The ten biggest clones cover approximately 1.2% of the sample.

Results and caveats for the whole study, not just this receptor: Because some donors lacked HLA typing at each locus, the association tests relied only on the typed subset. A further reported finding was that TCR beta sequences accurately predicted the HLA-A and HLA-B alleles for most subjects in the first cohort. It was suggested by the authors that the approach could potentially be generalized to other disease states and immunological phenotypes. When HLA alleles, especially DR and DQ, strongly co-occurred, TCR associations were difficult to assign to individual alleles. Some IMGT-functional V segments, including TRBV6-2 and TRBV6-3, could not be distinguished by the 87-base-pair reads and were therefore excluded. Across donors, most TCR sequences were observed very rarely, whereas some public TCRs were present in many individuals. In a later analysis, several top co-occurrence clusters were reported to appear linked to parvovirus B19, influenza, CMV and Epstein-Barr virus. An earlier analysis of several hundred of the donors showed that most TCR beta V segments appeared in productive rearrangements either about 87% or about 30% of the time, which broadly matched IMGT annotations. Because counts were too low, about 18 rarely observed V segments, including chromosome 9 orphons, were excluded from the earlier analysis of about 500 of the donors. A total of 150 or so TCR beta chains were listed by the study as associated with cytomegalovirus. Correlated functional status among segregating V segments might reflect linkage disequilibrium, but an unknown experimental factor could not be ruled out. In a later analysis, about 16,000 TCR beta sequences were associated with specific HLA alleles at a false discovery rate of 0.05. Only TCR beta chains were sequenced in this cohort, and the absence of alpha or paired-chain data limited detectable features. The presence/absence analyses assumed that sequencing depth was roughly uniform across donors, and that assumption may not be true. An association between a missense DCLRE1C variant and V-gene and J-gene trimming of TCR beta chains was found in a later genetic analysis and replicated in an independent cohort. Compared with equally common non-associated chains, HLA-associated TCR beta chains in a later analysis were more clonally expanded and had lower generation probabilities. According to a later analysis, TCR association rates differed among HLA loci, with DRB1 alleles showing the most associated TCRs and HLA-C alleles showing the fewest. A few of the identified cytomegalovirus-associated TCR beta chains were confirmed in vitro to be specific for cytomegalovirus antigens. The only immune exposure information available for the cohort was CMV serostatus. According to a later genetic analysis, donors in an Asian-associated ancestry cluster had fewer N-insertions in productive TCRs than the approximately 700-donor mean. A cluster of highly shared sequence variants was judged likely to represent a technical artifact of the sequencing pipeline. In both the original and validation cohorts, the classifier was reported to diagnose cytomegalovirus status with high specificity and sensitivity. A later analysis found that most CMV-associated TCR beta chains appeared HLA-restricted, with HLA associations seemingly driven largely by CMV exposure.

The cohort was made up of about 610 healthy bone marrow donors. At the time of sampling, every cohort member was nominally healthy, though immune exposures that went unrecorded were likely present. The donor tested CMV seronegative, placing the donor among the 300 to 400 seronegative members of the cohort. A peripheral blood sample was collected from each donor, and TCR beta sequencing was performed on peripheral blood mononuclear cells. The Qiagen DNeasy Blood Extraction Kit was used to extract genomic DNA from the blood cell samples. This clone has a handful of counts. The antigen it recognizes is unknown. No base-level quality is on record; no much larger clone is a single base apart. V loses 1 base, J loses 8 bases, and the germline ends lie 17 bases apart. Reading from cysteine to phenylalanine, the CDR3 counts 15 amino acids. CDR3 DNA is the only sequence kept; it has 45 bases, read in frame from the first base. From the germline V gene, CDR1 is SNHLY and CDR2 is FYNNEI.

The chain was built from TRBV2 and TRBJ1-2; the D region possibly corresponds to TRBD1 (5 bases align). Sequencing used PBMCs. This clonotype originated in a man aged 45-60 years in good health and CMV-seronegative. The nucleotides read TGTGCCAGCAGTGAAGGCTTATTAGGACAATACGGCTACACCTTC. This sequence encodes CASSEGLLGQYGYTF.